This T cell receptor beta chain was identified during a study of shared clonotypes between healthy human individuals. Notes on the study in general: A handful of donors showed sharing of approximately 5% of naive CD4 clonotypes.

A remark on this clone: The antigen remains undetermined.

Clones were read by immunoSEQ multiplex PCR, and TCRdb kept only the in-frame ones, dropping some. The sample includes some 2,100,000 clones, approximately 94% of them seen just once. CDR3 size: 13 residues. The germline V and J ends were trimmed by 1 base and 9 bases, with 10 bases remaining between them. Germline CDR1 SGHRS, CDR2 YFSETQ. The J gene is TRBJ2-2, the V gene TRBV5-1; unclear D gene. Sequences were obtained from naive CD4+ T cells sorted from blood. Subset noted: CD45RA+ positively selected. This sequence originates from a man aged 18 to 30 in good health. The chain's CDR3 is CASSLMENRELFF. As DNA, the CDR3 is TGCGCCAGCAGCTTGATGGAGAACAGGGAGCTGTTTTTT.